Listed below are T cell receptor beta chains from one sample, sequenced in a study of tumour-infiltrating T cells in Burkitt lymphoma. Method: immunoSEQ multiplex PCR; TCRdb's copy keeps in-frame clones and lacks some. Counted here are 4,500 to 6,500 clones, approximately 9.9% occurring once; the ten biggest clones make up around 2%. Sequenced material: tumor tissue. These receptors all come from a human donor with diffuse large B-cell lymphoma. CDR3s include the opening cysteine and the closing phenylalanine or tryptophan. D genes are given only for firm matches. Size tells how often a clone was seen (once, few, many) or the class of an expanded clone, and some rows leave it out.

J: TRBJ1-5
size: few
V: TRBV2
D: NA
CDR3: CASSVSLQAGVNQPQHF
DNA: TGTGCCAGCAGTGTCTCCTTACAGGCGGGGGTAAATCAGCCCCAGCATTTT

J: TRBJ2-1
size: few
V: TRBV5-1
D: NA
CDR3: CASKYPGGPYNEQFF
DNA: TGCGCCAGCAAGTACCCAGGGGGGCCCTACAATGAGCAGTTCTTC

J: TRBJ1-1
size: few
V: TRBV7-6
D: NA
CDR3: CASTMGGTEAFF
DNA: TGTGCCAGCACAATGGGGGGGACTGAAGCTTTCTTT

J: TRBJ1-5
size: NA
V: TRBV5-4
D: NA
CDR3: CASSLTGIGPNQPQHF
DNA: TGTGCCAGCAGCTTAACAGGGATCGGGCCAAATCAGCCCCAGCATTTT

J: TRBJ1-5
size: few
V: TRBV7-8
D: NA
CDR3: CASSLDWGRVNQPQHF
DNA: TGTGCCAGCAGCTTAGACTGGGGCAGGGTAAATCAGCCCCAGCATTTT

J: TRBJ1-1
size: few
V: TRBV7-2
D: NA
CDR3: CASSLGLLNTEAFF
DNA: TGTGCCAGCAGCTTAGGTCTGTTGAACACTGAAGCTTTCTTT

J: TRBJ1-2
size: few
V: TRBV7-9
D: NA
CDR3: CASSPPGHTAYGYTF
DNA: TGTGCCAGCAGCCCACCCGGACACACTGCCTATGGCTACACCTTC

J: TRBJ1-1
size: few
V: TRBV27
D: NA
CDR3: CASSLKVGRPTEAFF
DNA: TGTGCCAGCAGTTTAAAGGTAGGCAGGCCCACTGAAGCTTTCTTT

J: TRBJ1-1
size: NA
V: TRBV10-3
D: NA
CDR3: CAISRGGMNTEAFF
DNA: TGTGCCATCAGTCGGGGGGGTATGAACACTGAAGCTTTCTTT

J: TRBJ1-4
size: NA
V: TRBV19
D: TRBD1
CDR3: CASSIVTGTAYEKLFF
DNA: TGTGCCAGTAGTATAGTTACTGGGACAGCCTATGAAAAACTGTTTTTT

J: TRBJ1-2
size: NA
V: TRBV2
D: TRBD1
CDR3: CAIDRARGYTF
DNA: TGTGCCATCGACAGGGCGAGAGGCTACACCTTC

J: TRBJ2-7
size: NA
V: TRBV4-1
D: TRBD1
CDR3: CASSQIGQGGSYEQYF
DNA: TGCGCCAGCAGCCAAATAGGACAGGGGGGCTCCTACGAGCAGTACTTC

J: TRBJ1-3
size: NA
V: TRBV10-3
D: NA
CDR3: CAISGTVTGNTIYF
DNA: TGTGCCATCAGCGGTACAGTTACTGGAAACACCATATATTTT

J: TRBJ1-2
size: few
V: TRBV25-1
D: NA
CDR3: CASSEGGYYGYTF
DNA: TGTGCCAGCAGTGAAGGGGGCTACTATGGCTACACCTTC

J: TRBJ2-5
size: medium-sized
V: TRBV19
D: NA
CDR3: CASSIGGETQYF
DNA: TGTGCCAGTAGTATAGGGGGAGAGACCCAGTACTTC

J: TRBJ1-2
size: few
V: TRBV2
D: NA
CDR3: CASTEGAGNYGYTF
DNA: TGTGCCAGCACCGAAGGGGCGGGTAACTATGGCTACACCTTC

J: TRBJ1-3
size: NA
V: TRBV30
D: NA
CDR3: CAWSGPWPGNTIYF
DNA: TGTGCCTGGAGTGGACCCTGGCCTGGAAACACCATATATTTT

J: TRBJ1-2
size: few
V: TRBV5-1
D: TRBD1
CDR3: CASSGGTGAFRGYTF
DNA: TGCGCCAGCAGCGGGGGGACAGGGGCTTTTCGTGGCTACACCTTC

J: TRBJ2-3
size: NA
V: TRBV14
D: NA
CDR3: CASSSRGHTDTQYF
DNA: TGTGCCAGCAGCTCACGGGGACACACAGATACGCAGTATTTT

J: TRBJ1-2
size: few
V: TRBV6-1
D: NA
CDR3: CASSAGPGPYGYTF
DNA: TGTGCCAGCAGTGCGGGTCCAGGGCCCTATGGCTACACCTTC

J: TRBJ1-3
size: NA
V: TRBV18
D: NA
CDR3: CASSPPYPGSGNTIYF
DNA: TGTGCCAGCTCACCACCTTATCCAGGCTCTGGAAACACCATATATTTT

J: TRBJ1-5
size: NA
V: TRBV19
D: NA
CDR3: CASSIKWGTGNQPQHF
DNA: TGTGCCAGTAGTATTAAGTGGGGCACGGGGAATCAGCCCCAGCATTTT

J: TRBJ2-5
size: few
V: TRBV11-2
D: NA
CDR3: CASSSGMGYQETQYF
DNA: TGTGCCAGCAGCTCGGGTATGGGGTACCAAGAGACCCAGTACTTC

J: TRBJ2-2
size: NA
V: TRBV6-5
D: TRBD1
CDR3: CASSHPGQGTGELFF
DNA: TGTGCCAGCAGCCATCCGGGACAGGGGACCGGGGAGCTGTTTTTT

J: TRBJ1-6
size: NA
V: TRBV27
D: NA
CDR3: CAHPQKNSPLHF
DNA: TGTGCCCACCCTCAAAAAAATTCACCCCTCCACTTT

J: TRBJ2-5
size: NA
V: TRBV6-6
D: NA
CDR3: CARGTESIGQYF
DNA: TGTGCCAGAGGGACGGAATCGATCGGTCAGTACTTC

J: TRBJ2-1
size: few
V: TRBV11-2
D: TRBD2
CDR3: CASSPGGGYGYNEQFF
DNA: TGTGCCAGCAGCCCTGGGGGGGGGTATGGGTACAATGAGCAGTTCTTC

J: TRBJ1-4
size: NA
V: TRBV5-1
D: NA
CDR3: CASSLAGGEKLFF
DNA: TGCGCCAGCAGCTTGGCCGGGGGGGAAAAACTGTTTTTT

J: TRBJ1-5
size: NA
V: TRBV2
D: NA
CDR3: CASSGTVQDQPQHF
DNA: TGTGCCAGCAGCGGGACCGTCCAGGATCAGCCCCAGCATTTT

J: TRBJ1-4
size: NA
V: TRBV4-1
D: NA
CDR3: CASSQLIYEKLFF
DNA: TGCGCCAGCAGCCAATTAATCTATGAAAAACTGTTTTTT

J: TRBJ2-3
size: NA
V: TRBV25-1
D: NA
CDR3: CASSDGAGEDTQYF
DNA: TGTGCCAGCAGTGATGGGGCAGGGGAGGATACGCAGTATTTT

J: TRBJ1-3
size: NA
V: TRBV19
D: NA
CDR3: CASSIGRGRSSGNTIYF
DNA: TGTGCCAGTAGTATAGGAAGGGGCCGTTCTTCTGGAAACACCATATATTTT

J: TRBJ2-3
size: few
V: TRBV10-3
D: TRBD2
CDR3: CAIRRGGVTDTQYF
DNA: TGTGCCATCAGGAGGGGAGGGGTCACAGATACGCAGTATTTT

J: TRBJ1-6
size: NA
V: TRBV10-2
D: NA
CDR3: CASRPQGFGASSPLHF
DNA: TGCGCCAGCAGGCCCCAGGGGTTTGGGGCTAGTTCACCCCTCCACTTT

J: TRBJ2-5
size: few
V: TRBV2
D: NA
CDR3: CASSGQARRETQYF
DNA: TGTGCCAGCAGTGGCCAGGCCAGGAGAGAGACCCAGTACTTC

J: TRBJ1-4
size: few
V: TRBV19
D: NA
CDR3: CASSITVDEKLFF
DNA: TGTGCCAGTAGTATCACGGTCGATGAAAAACTGTTTTTT

J: TRBJ2-2
size: NA
V: TRBV2
D: NA
CDR3: CASSEGGELFF
DNA: TGTGCCAGCAGTGAGGGCGGGGAGCTGTTTTTT

J: TRBJ1-3
size: few
V: TRBV7-9
D: NA
CDR3: CASSLTGRNGNTIYF
DNA: TGTGCCAGCAGCTTAACGGGGAGGAATGGAAACACCATATATTTT

J: TRBJ1-2
size: NA
V: TRBV18
D: TRBD1
CDR3: CASSPRDREDGYTF
DNA: TGTGCCAGCTCACCTCGGGACAGGGAAGATGGCTACACCTTC

J: TRBJ2-7
size: NA
V: TRBV5-6
D: NA
CDR3: CASSPGTEDYEQYF
DNA: TGTGCCAGCAGCCCCGGGACGGAGGACTACGAGCAGTACTTC

J: TRBJ1-1
size: NA
V: TRBV28
D: NA
CDR3: CASRGRFGTEAFF
DNA: TGTGCCAGCAGAGGACGGTTCGGGACTGAAGCTTTCTTT

J: TRBJ2-7
size: few
V: TRBV18
D: NA
CDR3: CASSPTQASARLTYEQYF
DNA: TGTGCCAGCTCACCGACCCAGGCGTCAGCCCGATTGACCTACGAGCAGTACTTC

J: TRBJ1-4
size: NA
V: TRBV10-3
D: NA
CDR3: CAISGSDEKLFF
DNA: TGTGCCATCAGTGGTTCTGATGAAAAACTGTTTTTT

J: TRBJ1-2
size: NA
V: TRBV28
D: TRBD1
CDR3: CASSFLQGDGYTF
DNA: TGTGCCAGCAGTTTTCTACAGGGGGATGGCTACACCTTC

J: TRBJ1-4
size: once
V: TRBV7-6
D: NA
CDR3: CASSFYGPQYGEKLFF
DNA: TGTGCCAGCAGCTTCTACGGGCCTCAATACGGGGAAAAACTGTTTTTT

J: TRBJ1-5
size: few
V: TRBV28
D: TRBD1
CDR3: CASSGADGTGQPQHF
DNA: TGTGCCAGCAGTGGCGCTGACGGGACAGGGCAGCCCCAGCATTTT

J: TRBJ1-3
size: NA
V: TRBV4-2
D: NA
CDR3: CASSLRDRSSGNTIYF
DNA: TGTGCCAGCAGCCTACGGGACCGAAGCTCTGGAAACACCATATATTTT

J: TRBJ2-5
size: few
V: TRBV5-4
D: NA
CDR3: CASSLGEAETQYF
DNA: TGTGCCAGCAGCTTAGGGGAAGCGGAGACCCAGTACTTC